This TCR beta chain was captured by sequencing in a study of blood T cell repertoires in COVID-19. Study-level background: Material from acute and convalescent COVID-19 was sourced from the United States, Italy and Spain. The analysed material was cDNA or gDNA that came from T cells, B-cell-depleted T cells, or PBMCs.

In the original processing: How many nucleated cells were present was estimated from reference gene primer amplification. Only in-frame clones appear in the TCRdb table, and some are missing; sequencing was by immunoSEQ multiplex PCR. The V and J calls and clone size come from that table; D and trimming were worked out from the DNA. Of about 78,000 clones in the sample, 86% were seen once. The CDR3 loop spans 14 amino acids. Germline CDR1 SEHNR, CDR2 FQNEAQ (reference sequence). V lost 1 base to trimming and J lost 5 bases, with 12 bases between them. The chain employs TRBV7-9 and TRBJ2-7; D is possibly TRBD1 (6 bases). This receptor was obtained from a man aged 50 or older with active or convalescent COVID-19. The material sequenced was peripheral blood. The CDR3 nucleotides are TGTGCCAGCAGCTTAGGCCGGGACACCGACGAGCAGTACTTC. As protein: CASSLGRDTDEQYF.